The rows below give T cell receptor beta chains drawn from one sample of a study of PD-1 blockade in classical Hodgkin lymphoma. Sequencing used immunoSEQ multiplex PCR; TCRdb keeps in-frame clones, though not all of them. The table has roughly 150,000 clones, 78% seen once; the top ten hold roughly 9.2%. Material: peripheral blood mononuclear cells (PBMCs), obtained before the second cycle of nivolumab. The receptors derive from a human donor with classical Hodgkin lymphoma. The CDR3 runs from the conserved cysteine through the conserved F or W. Each record gives: D gene, J gene, clone size, V gene, CDR3 protein, CDR3 DNA. A D gene is named only where the DNA matches it firmly. Size is omitted from some rows. Given values are once, few, many or a class for expanded clones.

d_gene: .; j_gene: TRBJ2-7; abundance: .; v_gene: TRBV7-3; CDR3aa: CASSLMHGLGIAYEQYF; CDR3nt: TGTGCCAGCAGCTTAATGCACGGATTAGGAATTGCCTACGAGCAGTACTTC
d_gene: .; j_gene: TRBJ1-1; abundance: .; v_gene: TRBV7-3; CDR3aa: CASSSQVNTEAFF; CDR3nt: TGTGCCAGCAGCTCACAGGTGAACACTGAAGCTTTCTTT
d_gene: TRBD2; j_gene: TRBJ2-7; abundance: .; v_gene: TRBV6-1; CDR3aa: CASSEAGRASYEQYF; CDR3nt: TGTGCCAGCAGTGAAGCCGGGAGGGCGTCCTACGAGCAGTACTTC
d_gene: .; j_gene: TRBJ1-2; abundance: .; v_gene: TRBV18; CDR3aa: CASSQQRQASEGYTF; CDR3nt: TGTGCCAGCTCACAACAAAGACAGGCTTCGGAGGGCTACACCTTC
d_gene: .; j_gene: TRBJ2-3; abundance: .; v_gene: TRBV9; CDR3aa: CASSVLGGADTQYF; CDR3nt: TGTGCCAGCAGCGTATTGGGGGGCGCAGATACGCAGTATTTT
d_gene: TRBD1; j_gene: TRBJ1-2; abundance: .; v_gene: TRBV27; CDR3aa: CASSSNRGGYDGYTF; CDR3nt: TGTGCCAGCAGTTCCAACAGGGGCGGGTACGATGGCTACACCTTC
d_gene: TRBD2; j_gene: TRBJ2-1; abundance: .; v_gene: TRBV19; CDR3aa: CASSGALGLAGGSEQFF; CDR3nt: TGTGCCAGTAGTGGAGCCCTGGGACTAGCGGGAGGAAGTGAGCAGTTCTTC
d_gene: TRBD1; j_gene: TRBJ1-2; abundance: .; v_gene: TRBV2; CDR3aa: CASVWDRGKDGYTF; CDR3nt: TGTGCCAGCGTTTGGGACAGGGGTAAGGATGGCTACACCTTC
d_gene: TRBD1; j_gene: TRBJ2-7; abundance: .; v_gene: TRBV6-6; CDR3aa: CASTQGDSHLIYEQYF; CDR3nt: TGTGCCAGCACCCAAGGGGACAGTCATCTCATATACGAGCAGTACTTC
d_gene: TRBD2; j_gene: TRBJ2-3; abundance: .; v_gene: TRBV9; CDR3aa: CASSTGLAGVDTQYF; CDR3nt: TGTGCCAGCAGCACTGGACTAGCGGGAGTTGATACGCAGTATTTT
d_gene: TRBD1; j_gene: TRBJ1-2; abundance: .; v_gene: TRBV19; CDR3aa: CASSLPLDREDGYTF; CDR3nt: TGTGCCAGTAGTCTCCCCCTGGACAGGGAGGATGGCTACACCTTC
d_gene: .; j_gene: TRBJ1-2; abundance: .; v_gene: TRBV15; CDR3aa: CATSRDGGGRGYTF; CDR3nt: TGTGCCACCAGCAGAGACGGGGGGGGTCGAGGCTACACCTTC
d_gene: .; j_gene: TRBJ2-7; abundance: .; v_gene: TRBV5-5; CDR3aa: CASSLAPVSYEQYF; CDR3nt: TGTGCCAGCAGCTTGGCTCCAGTCTCCTACGAGCAGTACTTC
d_gene: .; j_gene: TRBJ1-3; abundance: .; v_gene: TRBV7-6; CDR3aa: CASSSGQSGNTIYF; CDR3nt: TGTGCCAGCAGCTCAGGACAGTCTGGAAACACCATATATTTT
d_gene: TRBD2; j_gene: TRBJ2-1; abundance: few; v_gene: TRBV27; CDR3aa: CASRGSGRAESFF; CDR3nt: TGTGCCAGCAGGGGTAGCGGGAGGGCCGAGTCGTTCTTC
d_gene: .; j_gene: TRBJ2-4; abundance: once; v_gene: TRBV11-2; CDR3aa: CASSYRGPGNIQYF; CDR3nt: TGTGCCAGCAGCTACCGGGGGCCAGGGAACATTCAGTACTTC
d_gene: .; j_gene: TRBJ1-5; abundance: .; v_gene: TRBV7-3; CDR3aa: CASSNSGDIQHF; CDR3nt: TGTGCCAGCAGCAATTCGGGGGACATCCAGCATTTT
d_gene: TRBD1; j_gene: TRBJ2-2; abundance: .; v_gene: TRBV11-2; CDR3aa: CASSLHRDRSGELFF; CDR3nt: TGTGCCAGCAGCTTACACCGGGACAGGTCCGGGGAGCTGTTTTTT
d_gene: .; j_gene: TRBJ1-2; abundance: .; v_gene: TRBV30; CDR3aa: CAWSRQASGYTF; CDR3nt: TGTGCCTGGAGCAGACAGGCCAGTGGCTACACCTTC